One sample yielded the 13 T cell receptor beta chains listed below, sequenced in a study of Ad26.COV2.S vaccination and SARS-CoV-2 variants. As to treatment: 15 to 20 received Ad26.COV2.S at low or high dose, single or two shots; roughly five received placebo; per-sample allocation not given. Specimens were obtained on day 63 following the first vaccine or placebo injection. Generated by immunoSEQ multiplex PCR, the TCRdb table keeps only in-frame clones and is missing some. The table shows about 390,000 clones, with 80% to 95% occurring only once. Sequencing was performed on peripheral blood, taken in a trial of Ad26.COV2.S vaccine versus placebo. Receptors were obtained from a person aged 18-60 years who received the Ad26.COV2.S COVID-19 vaccine or a placebo.

The chain carries TRBV10-2 and TRBJ2-2, with TRBD2 matching 9 bases. The V gene end was trimmed by 4 bases and the J gene end by 0 bases; junction bases not matched to a gene: 3. This CDR3 has 16 residues. Per the germline V gene, CDR1 is WSHSY and CDR2 is SAAADI. CDR3 protein: CASSGLAGTNTGELFF. The DNA for the CDR3 is TGCGCCAGCAGTGGGCTAGCGGGGACGAACACCGGGGAGCTGTTTTTT.

This chain uses TRBV29-1 with TRBJ2-3, with a possible D match to TRBD1 (6 bases). This CDR3 has 18 amino acids. Germline V lookup: CDR1 SQVTM, CDR2 ANQGSEA. The V gene lost 6 bases and the J gene lost 4 bases, with 29 bases spanning the gap. In DNA, the CDR3 is TGCAGCGTGGAATCACAGGGTTCGGGCTCGTTTTCCTCAGATACGCAGTATTTT. Its translation: CSVESQGSGSFSSDTQYF.

The CDR3 DNA follows: TGCAGCGTTGAAGGGGGGGGTACGGTCGGCGAGCAGTACTTC. It yields the protein CSVEGGGTVGEQYF. The rearrangement links TRBV29-1 to TRBJ2-7; 7 bases agree with TRBD2. V lost 1 base to trimming and J lost 6 bases; unmatched junction nucleotides: 9. This CDR3 contains 14 residues. Germline V lookup: CDR1 SQVTM, CDR2 ANQGSEA.

The V gene is TRBV20-1, the J gene TRBJ1-6; D gene unclear. Germline V lookup: CDR1 DFQATT, CDR2 SNEGSKA (reference sequence). The CDR3 runs to 14 residues. With 3 bases removed from V and 9 bases from J, the gap between germline ends came to 15 bases. The CDR3 is CSASPSFSASPLHF. The CDR3 DNA is TGCAGTGCTAGTCCCAGTTTCTCAGCTTCACCCCTCCACTTT.

J is TRBJ2-7 and V is TRBV7-9, with a tentative D call TRBD1 (6 bases). The CDR3 has 16 amino acids. Looked up from germline, CDR1 is SEHNR and CDR2 is FQNEAQ (reference sequence). V gave up 5 bases and J gave up 0 bases, with 17 bases separating them. This CDR3 is CASSPLDRRNSYEQYF. CDR3 in DNA: TGTGCCAGCAGCCCGCTAGACAGGCGGAACTCCTACGAGCAGTACTTC. The entire variable domain, with the rest obtained from reference TRBV7-9 and TRBJ2-7, is as follows: DTGVSQNPRHKITKRGQNVTFRCDPISEHNRLYWYRQTLGQGPEFLTYFQNEAQLEKSRLLSDRFSAERPKGSFSTLEIQRTEQGDSAMYLCASSPLDRRNSYEQYFGPGTRLTVT.

This sequence joins TRBV2 and TRBJ1-6, with D perhaps matching TRBD1 (5 bases). This CDR3 contains 15 residues. Trimming took 8 bases from V and 13 from J, leaving 24 bases between them. Germline values: CDR1 SNHLY, CDR2 FYNNEI. The CDR3 protein is CASGLGTTMAGPLHF. For the CDR3, the DNA is TGTGCCAGCGGTCTAGGTACAACCATGGCAGGGCCCCTCCACTTT. Variable domain in full (rest from reference TRBV2 and TRBJ1-6): EPEVTQTPSHQVTQMGQEVILRCVPISNHLYFYWYRQILGQKVEFLVSFYNNEISEKSEIFDDQFSVERPDGSNFTLKIRSTKLEDSAMYFCASGLGTTMAGPLHFGNGTRLTVT.

The J gene is TRBJ2-7, the V gene TRBV5-1; D gene ambiguous. Germline loops: CDR1 SGHRS, CDR2 YFSETQ. This CDR3 is built from 13 residues. Trimming cost V 4 bases and J 3 bases, with 11 bases left between them. CDR3 amino acids: CASSGDGYYEQYF. CDR3 DNA: TGCGCCAGCAGCGGAGACGGGTACTACGAGCAGTACTTC. The variable domain in full, with the rest retrieved from reference TRBV5-1 and TRBJ2-7, is KAGVTQTPRYLIKTRGQQVTLSCSPISGHRSVSWYQQTPGQGLQFLFEYFSETQRNKGNFPGRFSGRQFSNSRSEMNVSTLELGDSALYLCASSGDGYYEQYFGPGTRLTVT.

In its sample, this clone was seen a few times. The V call is TRBV6-6, the J call TRBJ2-1; D is unresolved. The V end lost 8 bases, the J end lost 7 bases, and 6 bases lay between the germline ends. Germline CDR1 MNHNY, CDR2 SVGAGI (reference sequence). The CDR3 runs to 10 residues. The CDR3 loop is CASFMNEQFF. CDR3 bases: TGTGCCAGCTTTATGAATGAGCAGTTCTTC.

The V gene is TRBV28, the J gene TRBJ1-5; a possible D gene is TRBD1 (5 bases). Per the germline V gene, CDR1 is MDHEN and CDR2 is SYDVKM. The CDR3 extends over 14 amino acids. Trimming removed 10 bases at V and 4 bases at J, with 17 bases between. CDR3 DNA: TGTGCCACCCAGAGGGACGGTTTGAATCAGCCCCAGCATTTT. This gives the protein CATQRDGLNQPQHF.

With respect to this clone: The sample contains more than one DNA sequence encoding this CDR3. J is TRBJ1-3 and V is TRBV5-4, with D unresolved. The CDR3 runs to 12 residues. The germline V and J ends were trimmed by 2 bases and 3 bases, with 3 bases remaining between them. Germline V gives CDR1 SGHNT, CDR2 YYREEE (reference sequence). The CDR3 protein is CASSFGGNTIYF. DNA of the CDR3: TGTGCCAGCAGCTTTGGTGGAAACACCATATATTTT.

This chain uses TRBV6-5 with TRBJ1-5; D is undetermined. V lost 5 bases and J lost 0, with 11 bases in between. The CDR3 spans 15 residues. In germline, CDR1 is MNHEY, CDR2 SVGAGI. The CDR3 here is CASSLGRTSNQPQHF. The CDR3 DNA reads TGTGCCAGCAGTCTCGGTAGGACTAGCAATCAGCCCCAGCATTTT.

This chain uses TRBV6-2 or TRBV6-3 with TRBJ2-5; weak D call: TRBD1 (6 bases). The CDR3 is 15 amino acids. V was trimmed by 5 bases and J by 7 bases, leaving 20 bases between them. Germline-derived CDR1 and CDR2 are MNHEY and SVGEGT. The CDR3 region has the DNA TGTGCCAGCAGTAGTTACAGGGCACCTAGTTGGACCCAGTACTTC. Translated: CASSSYRAPSWTQYF.

V usage is TRBV28 and J usage is TRBJ2-5; D remains unclear. The V gene lost 8 bases and the J gene lost 5 bases, with 9 bases spanning the gap. The germline V gene has CDR1 MDHEN and CDR2 SYDVKM. This CDR3 has 11 residues. The CDR3 region has the DNA TGTGCCAGCGCCAGCCGGGAGACCCAGTACTTC. This sequence encodes CASASRETQYF.